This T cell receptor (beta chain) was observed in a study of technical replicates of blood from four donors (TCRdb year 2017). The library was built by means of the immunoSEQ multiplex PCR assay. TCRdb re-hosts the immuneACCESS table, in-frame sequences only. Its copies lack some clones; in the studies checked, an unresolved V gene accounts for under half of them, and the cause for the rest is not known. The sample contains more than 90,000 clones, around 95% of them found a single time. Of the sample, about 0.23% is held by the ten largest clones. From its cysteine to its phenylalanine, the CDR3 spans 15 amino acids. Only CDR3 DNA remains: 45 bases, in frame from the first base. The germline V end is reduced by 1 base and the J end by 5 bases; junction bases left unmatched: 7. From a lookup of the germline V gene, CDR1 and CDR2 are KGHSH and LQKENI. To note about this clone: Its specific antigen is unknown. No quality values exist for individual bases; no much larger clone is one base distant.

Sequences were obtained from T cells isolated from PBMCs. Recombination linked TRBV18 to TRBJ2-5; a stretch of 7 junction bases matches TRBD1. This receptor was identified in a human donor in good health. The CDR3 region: CASSPRQGSVETQYF. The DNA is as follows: TGTGCCAGCTCACCACGACAGGGCTCGGTGGAGACCCAGTACTTC.